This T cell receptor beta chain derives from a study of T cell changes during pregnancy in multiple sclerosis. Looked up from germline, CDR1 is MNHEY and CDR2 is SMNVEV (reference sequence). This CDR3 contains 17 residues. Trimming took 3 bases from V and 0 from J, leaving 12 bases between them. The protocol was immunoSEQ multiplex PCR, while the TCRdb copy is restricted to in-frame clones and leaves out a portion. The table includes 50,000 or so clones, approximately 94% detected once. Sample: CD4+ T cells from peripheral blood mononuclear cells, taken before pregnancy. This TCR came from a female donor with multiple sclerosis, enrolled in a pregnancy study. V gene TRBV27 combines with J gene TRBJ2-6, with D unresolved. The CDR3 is CASSFVRISSGANVLTF. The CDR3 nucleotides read TGTGCCAGCAGTTTCGTCAGGATAAGCTCTGGGGCCAACGTCCTGACTTTC.